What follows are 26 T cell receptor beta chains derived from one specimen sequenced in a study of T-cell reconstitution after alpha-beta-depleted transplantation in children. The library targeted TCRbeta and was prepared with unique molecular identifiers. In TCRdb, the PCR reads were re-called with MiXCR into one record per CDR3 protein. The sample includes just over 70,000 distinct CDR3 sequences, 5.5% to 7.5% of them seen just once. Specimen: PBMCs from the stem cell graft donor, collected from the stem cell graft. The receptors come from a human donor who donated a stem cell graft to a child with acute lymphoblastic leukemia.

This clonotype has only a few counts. CDR3 in amino acids: CASSLRQVNYGYTF. As DNA, the CDR3 is TGTGCCAGCAGCTTGAGACAGGTCAACTATGGCTACACCTTC. The chain uses TRBV5-5 and TRBJ1-2, with D maybe TRBD1 (6 bases). Per germline, CDR1 SGHKS and CDR2 YYEKEE (reference sequence). Trimming took 1 base from V and 2 from J, leaving 9 bases between them. The CDR3 length is 14 residues.

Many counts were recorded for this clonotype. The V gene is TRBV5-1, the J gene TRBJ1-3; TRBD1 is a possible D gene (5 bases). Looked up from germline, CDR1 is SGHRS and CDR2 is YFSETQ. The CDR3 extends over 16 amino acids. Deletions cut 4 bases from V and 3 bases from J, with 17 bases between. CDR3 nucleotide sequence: TGCGCCAGCAGCGCTGGGGCTGCGCTTGTTGGAAACACCATATATTTT. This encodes CASSAGAALVGNTIYF.

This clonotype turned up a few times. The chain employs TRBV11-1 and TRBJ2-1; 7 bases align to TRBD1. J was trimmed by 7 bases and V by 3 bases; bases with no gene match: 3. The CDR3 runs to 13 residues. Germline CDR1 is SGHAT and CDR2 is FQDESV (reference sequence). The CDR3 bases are TGTGCCAGCAGCTTCCACAGGGGTAATGAGCAGTTCTTC. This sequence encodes CASSFHRGNEQFF.

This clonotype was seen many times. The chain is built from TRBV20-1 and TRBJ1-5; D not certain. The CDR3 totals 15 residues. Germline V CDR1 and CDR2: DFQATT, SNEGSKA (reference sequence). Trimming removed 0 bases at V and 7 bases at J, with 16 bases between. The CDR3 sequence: CSARDTLRAGQPQHF. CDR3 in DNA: TGCAGTGCTAGAGATACGTTAAGGGCGGGACAGCCCCAGCATTTT.

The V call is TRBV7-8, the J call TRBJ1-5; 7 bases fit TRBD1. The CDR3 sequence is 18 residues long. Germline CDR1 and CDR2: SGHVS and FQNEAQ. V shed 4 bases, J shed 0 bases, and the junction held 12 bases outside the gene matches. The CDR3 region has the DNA TGTGCCAGCAGCTCCGCTTCCGGGACAGCTTATAGCAATCAGCCCCAGCATTTT. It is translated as CASSSASGTAYSNQPQHF.

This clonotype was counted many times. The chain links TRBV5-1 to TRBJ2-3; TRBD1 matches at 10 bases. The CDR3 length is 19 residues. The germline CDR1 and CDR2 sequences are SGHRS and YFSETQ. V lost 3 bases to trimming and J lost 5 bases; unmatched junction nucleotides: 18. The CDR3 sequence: CASSWSRDRGLMVGDTQYF. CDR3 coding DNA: TGCGCCAGCAGCTGGTCCCGGGACAGGGGTTTGATGGTGGGAGATACGCAGTATTTT.

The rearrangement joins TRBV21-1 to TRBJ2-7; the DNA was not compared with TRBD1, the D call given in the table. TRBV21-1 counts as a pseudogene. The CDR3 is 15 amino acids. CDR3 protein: CASRWGDIFCYEQYF. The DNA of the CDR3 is TGTGCCAGCAGGTGGGGGGATATCTTCTGCTACGAGCAGTACTTC.

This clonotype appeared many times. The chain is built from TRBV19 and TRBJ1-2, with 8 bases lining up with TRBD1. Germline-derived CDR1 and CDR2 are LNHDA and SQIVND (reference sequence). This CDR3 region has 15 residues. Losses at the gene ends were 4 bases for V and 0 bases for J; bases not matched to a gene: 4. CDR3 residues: CASSTGTGSNYGYTF. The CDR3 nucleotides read TGTGCCAGTAGTACTGGGACAGGTTCTAACTATGGCTACACCTTC. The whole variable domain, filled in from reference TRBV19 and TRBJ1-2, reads DGGITQSPKYLFRKEGQNVTLSCEQNLNHDAMYWYRQDPGQGLRLIYYSQIVNDFQKGDIAEGYSVSREKKESFPLTVTSAQKNPTAFYLCASSTGTGSNYGYTFGSGTRLTVV.

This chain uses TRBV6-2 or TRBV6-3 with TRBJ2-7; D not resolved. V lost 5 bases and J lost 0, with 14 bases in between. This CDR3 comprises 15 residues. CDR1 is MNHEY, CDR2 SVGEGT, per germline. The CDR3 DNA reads TGTGCCAGCAGTAGGTCCGGCCGCTACTCCTACGAGCAGTACTTC. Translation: CASSRSGRYSYEQYF.

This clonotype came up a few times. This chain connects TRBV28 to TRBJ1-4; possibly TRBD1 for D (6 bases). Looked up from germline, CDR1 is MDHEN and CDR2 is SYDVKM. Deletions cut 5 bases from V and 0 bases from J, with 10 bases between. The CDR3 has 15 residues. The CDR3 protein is CASSTGQSTNEKLFF. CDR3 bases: TGTGCCAGCAGTACCGGACAGTCAACTAATGAAAAACTGTTTTTT.

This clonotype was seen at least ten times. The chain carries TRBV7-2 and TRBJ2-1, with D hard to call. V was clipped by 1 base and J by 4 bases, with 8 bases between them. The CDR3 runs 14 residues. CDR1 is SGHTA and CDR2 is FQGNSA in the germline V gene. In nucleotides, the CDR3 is TGTGCCAGCAGCTTAGAGGATGGTTACAATGAGCAGTTCTTC. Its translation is CASSLEDGYNEQFF.

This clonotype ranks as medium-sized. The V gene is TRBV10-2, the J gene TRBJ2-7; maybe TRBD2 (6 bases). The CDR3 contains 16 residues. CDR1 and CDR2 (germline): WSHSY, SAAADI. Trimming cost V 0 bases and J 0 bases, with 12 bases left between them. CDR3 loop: CASSESGGDSSYEQYF. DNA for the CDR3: TGCGCCAGCAGTGAGTCGGGGGGAGACAGCTCCTACGAGCAGTACTTC.

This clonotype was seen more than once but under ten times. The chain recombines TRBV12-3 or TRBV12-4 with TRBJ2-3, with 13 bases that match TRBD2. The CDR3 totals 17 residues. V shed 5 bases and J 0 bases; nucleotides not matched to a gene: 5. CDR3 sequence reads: CASSRTSGGASTDTQYF. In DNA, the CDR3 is TGTGCCAGCAGTAGAACTAGCGGGGGGGCCAGCACAGATACGCAGTATTTT.

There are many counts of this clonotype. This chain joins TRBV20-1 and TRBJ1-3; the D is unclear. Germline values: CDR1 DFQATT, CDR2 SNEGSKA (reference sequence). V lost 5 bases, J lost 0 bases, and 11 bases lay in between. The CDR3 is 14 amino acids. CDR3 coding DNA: TGCAGTGCTCCAAGTGCGTCCTCTGGAAACACCATATATTTT. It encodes CSAPSASSGNTIYF.

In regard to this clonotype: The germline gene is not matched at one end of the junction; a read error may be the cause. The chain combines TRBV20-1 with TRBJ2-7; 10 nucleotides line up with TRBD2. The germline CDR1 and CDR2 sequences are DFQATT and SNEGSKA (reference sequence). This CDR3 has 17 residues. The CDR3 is CCARVASSGGGSYEQYF. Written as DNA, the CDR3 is TGCTGTGCTAGAGTTGCTTCCAGCGGGGGGGGCTCCTACGAGCAGTACTTC.

The CDR3 region has the DNA TGTGCCAGCAGACACACTAGCGGAGATAAGGGGGATACGCAGTATTTT. Encoded protein: CASRHTSGDKGDTQYF. The rearrangement uses TRBV7-8 and TRBJ2-3, with 8 bases fitting TRBD2. The V and J ends lost 6 bases and 6 bases, in that order; junction bases with no gene match: 14. The CDR3 length is 16 residues. CDR1 and CDR2 (germline): SGHVS, FQNEAQ. Combining the CDR3 with reference TRBV7-8 and TRBJ2-3 gives the whole variable domain GAGVSQSPRYKVAKRGQDVALRCDPISGHVSLFWYQQALGQGPEFLTYFQNEAQLDKSGLPSDRFFAERPEGSVSTLKIQRTQQEDSAVYLCASRHTSGDKGDTQYFGPGTRLTVL.

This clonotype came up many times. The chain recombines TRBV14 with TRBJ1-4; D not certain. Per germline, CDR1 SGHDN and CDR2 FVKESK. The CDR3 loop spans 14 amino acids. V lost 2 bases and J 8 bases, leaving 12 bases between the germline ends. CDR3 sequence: CASSQKPLPEKLFF. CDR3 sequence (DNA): TGTGCCAGCAGCCAAAAACCTCTACCGGAAAAACTGTTTTTT.

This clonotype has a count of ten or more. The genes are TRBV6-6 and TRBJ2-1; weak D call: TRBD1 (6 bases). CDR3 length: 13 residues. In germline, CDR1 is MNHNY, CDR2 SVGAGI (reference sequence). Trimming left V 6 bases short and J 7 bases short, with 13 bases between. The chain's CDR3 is CASREPRGNEQFF. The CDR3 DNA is TGTGCCAGCAGGGAACCCAGGGGAAATGAGCAGTTCTTC.

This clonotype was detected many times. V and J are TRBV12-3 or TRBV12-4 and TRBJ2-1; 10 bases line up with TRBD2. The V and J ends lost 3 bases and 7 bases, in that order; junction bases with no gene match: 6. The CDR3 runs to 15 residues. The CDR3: CASSLSGGASNEQFF. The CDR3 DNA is TGTGCCAGCAGTTTGAGCGGGGGGGCGTCAAATGAGCAGTTCTTC.

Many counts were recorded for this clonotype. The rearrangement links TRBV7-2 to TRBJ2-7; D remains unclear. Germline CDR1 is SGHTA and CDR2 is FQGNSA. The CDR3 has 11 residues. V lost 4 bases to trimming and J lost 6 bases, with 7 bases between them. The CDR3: CASSSHFEQYF. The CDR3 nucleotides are TGTGCCAGCAGCTCCCACTTCGAGCAGTACTTC.

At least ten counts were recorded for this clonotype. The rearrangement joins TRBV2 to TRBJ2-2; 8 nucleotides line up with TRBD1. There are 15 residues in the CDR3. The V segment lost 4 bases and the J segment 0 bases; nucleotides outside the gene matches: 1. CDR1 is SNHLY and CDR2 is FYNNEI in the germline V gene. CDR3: CASSGTGSNTGELFF. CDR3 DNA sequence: TGTGCCAGCAGTGGGACAGGGTCGAACACCGGGGAGCTGTTTTTT.

The CDR3 region has the DNA TGCAGTGCTAGAGGGACAGGAGAGACTGAAGCTTTCTTT. Its protein product is CSARGTGETEAFF. The rearrangement joins TRBV20-1 to TRBJ1-1, with 7 bases lining up with TRBD1. The CDR3 is made up of 13 amino acids. Germline V gives CDR1 DFQATT, CDR2 SNEGSKA (reference sequence). V lost 1 base to trimming and J lost 5 bases; unmatched junction nucleotides: 4.

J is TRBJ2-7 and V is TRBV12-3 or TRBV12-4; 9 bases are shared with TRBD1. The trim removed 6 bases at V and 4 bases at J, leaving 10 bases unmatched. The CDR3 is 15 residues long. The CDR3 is CASRQEGTGMYEQYF. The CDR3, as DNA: TGTGCCAGCAGACAGGAGGGGACAGGGATGTACGAGCAGTACTTC.

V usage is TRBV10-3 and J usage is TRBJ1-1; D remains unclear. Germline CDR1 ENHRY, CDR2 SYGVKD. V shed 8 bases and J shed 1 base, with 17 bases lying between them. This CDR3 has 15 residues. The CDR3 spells CAISSAGKGNTEAFF. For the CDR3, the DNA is TGTGCCATCTCCTCGGCGGGGAAAGGGAACACTGAAGCTTTCTTT.

The CDR3, as DNA: TGTGCCAGCAACCTACGGAGAAACGGTGGCTACACCTTC. It translates to CASNLRRNGGYTF. The rearrangement links TRBV28 to TRBJ1-2; D remains ambiguous. The CDR3 is made up of 13 amino acids. Germline V CDR1 and CDR2: MDHEN, SYDVKM. Trimming removed 7 bases from V and 7 bases from J, with 16 bases in between.

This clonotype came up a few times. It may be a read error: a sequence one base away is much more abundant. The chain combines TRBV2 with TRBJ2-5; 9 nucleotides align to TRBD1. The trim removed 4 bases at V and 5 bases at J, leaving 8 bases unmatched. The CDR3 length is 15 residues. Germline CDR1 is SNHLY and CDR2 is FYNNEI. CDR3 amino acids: CASSVPQGAGETQYF. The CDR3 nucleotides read TGTGCCAGCAGTGTACCACAGGGGGCTGGGGAGACCCAGTACTTC. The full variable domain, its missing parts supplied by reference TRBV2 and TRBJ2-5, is EPEVTQTPSHQVTQMGQEVILRCVPISNHLYFYWYRQILGQKVEFLVSFYNNEISEKSEIFDDQFSVERPDGSNFTLKIRSTKLEDSAMYFCASSVPQGAGETQYFGPGTRLLVL.